This is a list of T cell receptor beta chains from one sample in a study of blood T cells in healthy people across ages. TCRdb used MiXCR to reprocess the 5' RACE reads, holding one entry per CDR3 protein. The sample consists of hundreds of thousands of distinct CDR3 sequences, roughly 21% of them appearing once. The sequencing sample was made of blood. The receptors come from a man between 65 and 85 years old in good health. The conserved cysteine and the conserved F or W are not part of the CDR3 here.

cdr3_aa v_call cdr3_length j_call
ASSQDIGLAQSEQL TRBV3-1 14 TRBJ2-7
ASSKVVGTLSSYEQY TRBV21-1 15 NA
ASSLGDRGLTSYEQY TRBV11-2 15 TRBJ2-7
ASSLHSGPNTEAF TRBV12-3/TRBV12-4 13 TRBJ1-1
ASSSLAAPLETQY TRBV5-1 13 TRBJ2-5
ASQGAPNYGYT TRBV6-1 11 TRBJ1-2
ASSQVGTAYTGELF TRBV14 14 TRBJ2-2
SARSGGGYT TRBV20-1 9 TRBJ1-2
ASKTQGAYEQY TRBV2 11 TRBJ2-7
ASSLGSTGGTEAF TRBV7-2 13 TRBJ1-1
ASSITRGEETQY TRBV7-2 12 TRBJ2-5
ASSLLAGGPGDTQY TRBV21-1 14 TRBJ2-3
SASWDTLSYNEQF TRBV20-1 13 TRBJ2-1
SASPTTSGLQETQY TRBV20-1 14 TRBJ2-5
ASSYDPGQGPNEQF TRBV6-2/TRBV6-3 14 TRBJ2-1
ASGRSYNEQF TRBV27 10 TRBJ2-1
ASRKGLAGVGEQF TRBV11-1 13 NA
ASRGGSIQETQY TRBV6-1 12 TRBJ2-5
ASSWDRGNEQY TRBV5-6 11 TRBJ2-7
ATSRANTDTQY TRBV15 11 TRBJ2-3
ASSPLAGGGTDTQY TRBV11-2 14 TRBJ2-3
ASRPNVGYEQH TRBV2 11 TRBJ2-5
SVERTGSNIQY TRBV29-1 11 TRBJ2-4
SAPRFPDTQY TRBV20-1 10 TRBJ2-3
ASSYSTGGHGGYT TRBV6-6 13 TRBJ1-2
ASRGDSGAPDTQY TRBV5-1 13 TRBJ2-3
ASLKEGGMLAKNIQY TRBV28 15 TRBJ2-4